This T cell receptor (beta chain) was sequenced for a study of cytomegalovirus exposure and HLA in healthy donors (dated by TCRdb to about 2017). The study in broad terms: An earlier analysis of about 560 of the donors reported under 300 Gb of sequence data and 117 million unique TCR beta sequences obtained from about 200 million T cells. About 280 gigabases of sequencing data and approximately 92 million unique TCR sequences made up an early release that covered approximately 650 HLA-typed donors. Of the roughly 400 genotyped donors, over 70% fell in the genetic ancestry cluster associated with self-reported Caucasian donors. The study aimed to test whether signatures of past pathogen exposure could be identified by cataloging public T cell receptors. The study used immunosequencing to profile the T cell repertoires of about 670 subjects and linked those repertoires to cytomegalovirus serostatus. In addition to the first cohort of 650 to 750 subjects, a separate validation cohort of 120 different subjects was used. To predict cytomegalovirus infection status, the study brought together high-throughput TCR immunosequencing, statistical association of individual TCRs with disease status, and machine learning. A later analysis re-analyzed previously published TCR beta repertoires from approximately 670 donors and added high-resolution HLA genotyping to study TCR occurrence patterns. The later analysis used no new phenotypic data to find candidate immune exposures, relying instead on TCR beta sequences and their occurrence across donors. An earlier analysis of some 500 of the donors used high-throughput TCR beta sequencing to judge whether each TCR beta V gene segment behaved as functional or pseudogenic. Alongside the repertoire data, information on donor age, sex, ethnicity and CMV serostatus was compiled. A later genetic analysis used genome-wide SNP genotypes for about 60% of the 666 donors, treating that subset as a discovery cohort. Every repertoire in the discovery cohort had been generated on one and the same sequencing platform. HLA typing covered class I and class II loci at four-digit resolution. The number of typed donors differed by locus: roughly 629-630 for A, B, C, DRB1 and DQB1; approximately 520 for DQA1; around 580 for DPA1; and about 450 for DPB1. Several DR-DQ haplotypes were handled as single units for association and clustering, since linkage in the cohort was strong. Across 300 to 500 genotyped donors of the cohort, an average of about 220,000 unique TCR beta nucleotide sequences per donor were sequenced, and 15% to 20% of those sequences were non-productive. General findings and caveats noted by the study authors: Roughly uniform sequencing depth across donors was assumed in presence/absence analyses, although this assumption may not hold. Most TCR sequences were observed very rarely across donors, whereas some public TCRs were present in many individuals. According to a later analysis, parvovirus B19, influenza, CMV and Epstein-Barr virus appeared linked to several top co-occurrence clusters. Correlated functional status among segregating V segments might be attributable to linkage disequilibrium, but an unknown experimental factor could not be ruled out. In both the original and validation cohorts, the classifier was reported to diagnose cytomegalovirus status with high specificity and sensitivity. A later analysis found that most CMV-associated TCR beta chains appeared HLA-restricted, with HLA associations seemingly driven largely by CMV exposure. Assigning TCR associations to individual alleles was difficult when HLA alleles, especially DR and DQ, strongly co-occurred. A cluster of highly shared sequence variants was judged likely to represent a technical artifact of the sequencing pipeline. For the cohort, immune exposure information was limited to CMV serostatus. Specific HLA alleles were associated with 16,951 TCR beta sequences at a false discovery rate of 0.05 in a later analysis. Some IMGT-functional V segments, including TRBV6-2 and TRBV6-3, could not be distinguished by the 87-base-pair reads and were therefore excluded. Because HLA typing was missing for some donors at each locus, association tests included only the typed subset. A further reported finding was that TCR beta sequences accurately predicted the HLA-A and HLA-B alleles for most subjects in the first cohort. In a later analysis, the rate of TCR association differed among HLA loci, with DRB1 alleles having the most associated TCRs and HLA-C alleles having the fewest. A later genetic analysis reported fewer N-insertions in productive TCRs among donors in an Asian-associated ancestry cluster than the approximately 700-donor mean. In a later genetic analysis, a missense DCLRE1C variant was associated with V-gene and J-gene trimming of TCR beta chains, and the association was replicated in an independent cohort. Broadly in line with IMGT annotations, most TCR beta V segments showed up in productive rearrangements about 87% or about 30% of the time in an earlier analysis of several hundred of the donors. In a later analysis, HLA-associated TCR beta chains showed more clonal expansion and lower generation probabilities than non-associated chains that were equally common. In vitro tests confirmed that three of the cytomegalovirus-associated TCR beta chains recognize cytomegalovirus antigens. According to the authors, the approach could potentially be generalized to other disease states and immunological phenotypes. Over 15 rarely observed V segments, including chromosome 9 orphons, were excluded from the earlier analysis of several hundred of the donors because counts were too low. Only TCR beta chains were sequenced in this cohort, and the absence of alpha or paired-chain data limited detectable features. In the study, 150 to 200 TCR beta chains were listed as associated with cytomegalovirus.

The cohort was made up of approximately 670 healthy bone marrow donors. At the time of sampling, all cohort members were nominally healthy, though unrecorded immune exposures were likely present. The donor tested CMV seronegative, placing the donor among the roughly 340 seronegative members of the cohort. A peripheral blood sample was provided by each donor, and peripheral blood mononuclear cells were used for TCR beta sequencing. Genomic DNA extraction from the blood cell samples was performed with the Qiagen DNeasy Blood Extraction Kit. Concerning this clone itself: No antigen is known for it. Base quality data are lacking; no much larger clone is found one base away.

Counted from cysteine to phenylalanine, this CDR3 has 16 amino acids. The DNA shown is the 48-base CDR3, in frame from base 1. Here V drops 5 bases and J drops 4 bases, and the junction holds 8 bases not matched to any gene. According to the germline V gene (reference sequence), CDR1 reads LNHDA and CDR2 reads SQIVND. The library was prepared using the immunoSEQ multiplex PCR assay. For the multiplex PCR, a mixture combining 60 forward primers for TCR Vbeta segments and 13 reverse primers for TCR Jbeta segments was used. A multiplex PCR assay on genomic DNA amplified the CDR3 region of rearranged TCR beta genes. The amplified TCR beta libraries were sequenced on the Illumina HiSeq System as 87-base-pair reads. The authors' analysis ran thus. A later analysis tallied roughly 78 million unique TCR beta chains across the 700 or so repertoires, and approximately 9.9 million of those chains were shared by two or more donors. A nearest-neighbor algorithm error-corrected the raw reads and collapsed the reads into unique sequences, merging closely related sequences to remove PCR and sequencing errors. CDR3 sequences were aligned to IMGT reference sequences to assign V, D and J gene segments. For a sequence to be retained, at least a six-nucleotide match to both a V gene segment and a J gene segment was required. Rearrangements were classified as productive when the CDR3 lacked stop codons and remained in frame with V and J, and all other rearrangements were classified as non-productive. Following IMGT convention, CDR3 was defined as the stretch from the second conserved V-encoded cysteine to the conserved J-encoded phenylalanine. The earlier analysis of some 580 of the donors excluded any sequence lacking an unambiguous match to a single V gene segment. An earlier analysis of about 590 of the donors classified V segments as functional when productive rearrangements were above 56.7% and as segregating when the standard deviation between donors was above 5%. A statistical classification framework was built for diagnosing cytomegalovirus status from the catalog of TCR beta chain sequences. In a later analysis, V and J genes were assigned by comparing TCR nucleotide sequences against IMGT/GENE-DB human TR gene sequences. A later analysis assigned CDR3 sequences and most-parsimonious VDJ recombination scenarios with the TCRdist pipeline. A later analysis defined each TCR beta chain by its CDR3 amino acid sequence plus V-gene family, and excluded reads lacking a unique V-gene family. As a way to deal with suspected cross-contamination and a sequencing artifact, a later analysis dropped roughly 600 nucleotide sequences that were highly shared and had low generation probability. In a later analysis, a clonal expansion index for each public chain was calculated from normalized within-repertoire ranks of inferred template counts. A later analysis computed generation probabilities with a VDJ recombination model fitted to out-of-frame rearrangements, and checked the results against IGoR. In a later analysis, hypergeometric tests were used to score TCR-TCR, TCR-HLA and TCR-CMV co-occurrence, with a repertoire-size bias correction applied to TCR pairs. To estimate false discovery rates, a later analysis permuted the HLA or CMV assignments 20 times. A later analysis grouped co-occurring TCRs with DBSCAN, adding TCRdist sequence similarity when clustering within HLA-allele-positive subsets. Repertoires with fewer than 30,000 or more than 120,000 public chains were left out of co-occurrence clustering, as were a few repertoires with anomalous nucleotide sharing. Drawn from immuneACCESS, this table holds only the in-frame rearrangements with V and J called that TCRdb kept. Clones are partly lost; checked studies trace under half to an unresolved V gene and leave the rest unexplained. That table gives V, J and clone size, and the DNA gave D and trimming. In all, the sample holds roughly 180,000 clones, and about 80% of those were seen once. The top ten constitute about 1.6% of the sample.

The chain was built from TRBV19 and TRBJ2-6; 7 nucleotides in the junction match TRBD1. The receptor's source is a man between 35 and 55 years old in good health and CMV-seronegative. The source material was PBMCs. The nucleotide sequence is given as TGTGCCAGTAGTGGCGGAACAGGGGTCGGGGCCAACGTCCTGACTTTC. The resulting protein is CASSGGTGVGANVLTF.